This T cell receptor (beta chain) appears in the sequencing data of a study of T cell repertoires in cytomegalovirus infection. This clonotype was picked up many times. Looked up from germline, CDR1 is SEHNR and CDR2 is FQNEAQ (reference sequence). V was shortened by 5 bases and J by 5 bases, with 15 bases between the two germline ends. CDR3 length: 14 residues. TCRdb re-called the reads with MiXCR, one entry per CDR3 protein. The sample contains under 200,000 distinct CDR3 sequences, 28% of which appear only once. Sequencing was done on a sample of PBMCs. This TCR derives from a human donor in good health (CMV status not recorded). Some clones in this sample may be carry-over from other donors' samples. The chain has TRBV7-9 and TRBJ1-1; TRBD1 might be the D (5 bases). The CDR3 reads CASSPGGPGTEAFF. The CDR3 DNA reads TGTGCCAGCAGCCCCGGGGGACCGGGAACTGAAGCTTTCTTT.